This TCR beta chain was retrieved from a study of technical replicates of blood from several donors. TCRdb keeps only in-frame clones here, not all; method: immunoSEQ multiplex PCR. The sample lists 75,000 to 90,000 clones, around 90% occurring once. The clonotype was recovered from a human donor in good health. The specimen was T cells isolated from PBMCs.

The CDR3 loop reads CASSLLERGGGYTF. CDR3 bases: TGTGCCAGCAGTTTATTGGAACGAGGAGGGGGCTACACCTTC. The rearrangement joins TRBV28 to TRBJ1-2; D remains unclear. Germline V gives CDR1 MDHEN, CDR2 SYDVKM. The V gene lost 1 base and the J gene lost 8 bases, with 14 bases spanning the gap. The CDR3 spans 14 residues.